A single sample is the source of the 8 T cell receptor beta chains below, sequenced in a study of CD8 T cells in ankylosing spondylitis. TCRdb re-derived calls from the 5' RACE reads in MiXCR, one entry per CDR3 protein. The top ten hold around 6% of the sample, which has approximately 150,000 distinct CDR3 sequences, around a third seen once. Sequenced: synovial fluid, either unsorted or a sorted T cell fraction (not recorded which). Receptor source: a male donor with ankylosing spondylitis.

The V call is TRBV12-3 or TRBV12-4, the J call TRBJ2-2; possible D gene TRBD1, 6 bases. V was cut by 6 bases and J by 5 bases, with 10 bases left in between. CDR3 size: 13 residues. The chain's CDR3 is CASRLGTTGELFF. The DNA for the CDR3 is TGTGCCAGCAGGCTAGGGACAACCGGGGAGCTGTTTTTT.

The genes are TRBV4-1 and TRBJ1-2, with 8 bases aligning to TRBD1. V shed 2 bases, J shed 4 bases, and the junction held 12 bases outside the gene matches. In germline, CDR1 is MGHRA, CDR2 YSYEKL. The CDR3 runs to 17 residues. CDR3 loop: CASSQNPQGALAYGYTF. CDR3 nucleotide sequence: TGCGCCAGCAGCCAAAATCCTCAGGGGGCGCTTGCCTATGGCTACACCTTC.

V usage is TRBV2 and J usage is TRBJ2-2; D possibly corresponds to TRBD1 (5 bases). Per germline, CDR1 SNHLY and CDR2 FYNNEI. V lost 6 bases to trimming and J lost 0 bases, with 8 bases between them. This CDR3 is built from 14 residues. CDR3 sequence (DNA): TGTGCCAGCAGGACAGAATCGAACACCGGGGAGCTGTTTTTT. As protein: CASRTESNTGELFF.

This clonotype was recorded at least ten times. The CDR3 DNA reads as TGTGCCAGCAGCCTAGCGGGGGGGGCAAACAATGAGCAGTTCTTC. Translating it yields CASSLAGGANNEQFF. The chain recombines TRBV5-6 with TRBJ2-1; 12 bases line up with TRBD2. The CDR3 runs to 15 residues. V lost 4 bases to trimming and J lost 5 bases; unmatched junction nucleotides: 4. Germline values: CDR1 SGHDT, CDR2 YYEEEE.

The sample holds a few counts of this clonotype. This sequence joins TRBV5-4 and TRBJ2-6; 8 bases are a match to TRBD1. The CDR3 spans 16 residues. Germline V lookup: CDR1 SGHNT, CDR2 YYREEE (reference sequence). The V and J ends lost 4 bases and 0 bases, in that order; junction bases with no gene match: 3. The CDR3 DNA follows: TGTGCCAGCAGCAGCGGACAGGGCTCTGGGGCCAACGTCCTGACTTTC. The encoded protein is CASSSGQGSGANVLTF.

V and J are TRBV20-1 and TRBJ2-5, with a tentative D call TRBD2 (6 bases). Germline CDR1 DFQATT, CDR2 SNEGSKA (reference sequence). The CDR3 consists of 15 residues. With 1 base removed from V and 1 base from J, the gap between germline ends came to 13 bases. CDR3 sequence reads: CSARGARGFQETQYF. CDR3 nucleotide sequence: TGCAGTGCTAGAGGAGCGCGGGGCTTCCAAGAGACCCAGTACTTC.

This chain uses TRBV28 with TRBJ2-1; the match to TRBD2 covers 10 bases. Germline trimming cut 5 bases from V and 6 bases from J; bases unmatched to any gene: 10. Per germline, CDR1 MDHEN and CDR2 SYDVKM. CDR3 size: 16 residues. The CDR3 region is CASSVQPSGRRNEQFF. The CDR3 DNA sequence: TGTGCCAGCAGTGTCCAACCTAGCGGGAGACGCAATGAGCAGTTCTTC. Complete variable domain (other parts from reference TRBV28 and TRBJ2-1): DVKVTQSSRYLVKRTGEKVFLECVQDMDHENMFWYRQDPGLGLRLIYFSYDVKMKEKGDIPEGYSVSREKKERFSLILESASTNQTSMYLCASSVQPSGRRNEQFFGPGTRLTVL.

The chain joins TRBV4-2 to TRBJ2-6; D is unresolved. The V gene's germline CDR1 is LGHNA and CDR2 YNFKEQ. The V end was cut by 3 bases, the J end by 0 bases, with 12 bases between. The CDR3 contains 17 residues. CDR3 bases: TGTGCCAGCAGCCATGTTGGCCAGATCTCTGGGGCCAACGTCCTGACTTTC. It yields the protein CASSHVGQISGANVLTF.